These T cell receptor beta chains were read from a single sample in a study of cytomegalovirus exposure and HLA in healthy donors. TCRdb keeps only in-frame clones here, not all; method: immunoSEQ multiplex PCR. The sample has some 130,000 clones; around 80% are singletons. Sequenced sample: PBMCs. Receptor source: a man aged 25-45 years in good health and CMV-seropositive. CDR3s include the opening cysteine and the closing phenylalanine or tryptophan. Each record gives: D gene, J gene, clone size, V gene, CDR3 length, CDR3 protein, CDR3 DNA. D genes are given only for firm matches. Where a row states a size, it is once, few, many or the class of an expanded clone; other rows omit it.

d_gene: TRBD1; j_gene: TRBJ1-3; abundance: -; v_gene: TRBV6-1; len: 15; CDR3aa: CASSGQAISGNTIYF; CDR3nt: TGTGCCAGCAGCGGACAGGCGATCTCTGGAAACACCATATATTTT
d_gene: TRBD1; j_gene: TRBJ2-7; abundance: -; v_gene: TRBV18; len: 16; CDR3aa: CASSPPSRDRASEQYF; CDR3nt: TGTGCCAGCTCACCCCCATCCAGGGACAGGGCCTCCGAGCAGTACTTC
d_gene: TRBD1; j_gene: TRBJ2-7; abundance: -; v_gene: TRBV29-1; len: 15; CDR3aa: CSVEARTGSTYEQYF; CDR3nt: TGCAGCGTTGAAGCCCGGACAGGGAGCACCTACGAGCAGTACTTC
d_gene: -; j_gene: TRBJ1-4; abundance: -; v_gene: TRBV5-1; len: 13; CDR3aa: CASSLATNEKLFF; CDR3nt: TGCGCCAGCTCACTTGCAACTAATGAAAAACTGTTTTTT
d_gene: TRBD1; j_gene: TRBJ1-6; abundance: -; v_gene: TRBV4-2; len: 15; CDR3aa: CASSQVDRGDSPLHF; CDR3nt: TGTGCCAGCAGCCAAGTGGACAGGGGGGATTCACCCCTCCACTTT
d_gene: -; j_gene: TRBJ2-7; abundance: -; v_gene: TRBV11-3; len: 11; CDR3aa: CASSLDSEQYF; CDR3nt: TGTGCCAGCAGCTTAGACTCCGAGCAGTACTTC
d_gene: -; j_gene: TRBJ2-2; abundance: -; v_gene: TRBV7-2; len: 14; CDR3aa: CASSSSWGAGELFF; CDR3nt: TGTGCCAGCAGCTCGAGTTGGGGGGCCGGGGAGCTGTTTTTT
d_gene: -; j_gene: TRBJ2-3; abundance: many; v_gene: TRBV7-9; len: 15; CDR3aa: CASSLTGQSTDTQYF; CDR3nt: TGTGCCAGCAGCTTAACGGGTCAGTCCACAGATACGCAGTATTTT
d_gene: -; j_gene: TRBJ2-3; abundance: -; v_gene: TRBV4-3; len: 13; CDR3aa: CASSQADRQTQYF; CDR3nt: TGCGCCAGCAGCCAAGCGGACAGACAGACGCAGTATTTT
d_gene: TRBD1; j_gene: TRBJ1-1; abundance: -; v_gene: TRBV19; len: 14; CDR3aa: CASWDRGEVTEAFF; CDR3nt: TGTGCCAGTTGGGACAGGGGGGAGGTCACTGAAGCTTTCTTT
d_gene: TRBD1; j_gene: TRBJ1-1; abundance: -; v_gene: TRBV13; len: 16; CDR3aa: CASSRMQGALGTEAFF; CDR3nt: TGTGCCAGCAGCCGCATGCAGGGGGCGTTGGGCACTGAAGCTTTCTTT
d_gene: -; j_gene: TRBJ1-1; abundance: once; v_gene: TRBV6-6; len: 12; CDR3aa: CASSYSGTGAFF; CDR3nt: TGTGCCAGCAGTTACTCGGGCACAGGAGCTTTCTTT
d_gene: -; j_gene: TRBJ1-1; abundance: -; v_gene: TRBV11-3; len: 14; CDR3aa: CASSLSRGGTEAFF; CDR3nt: TGTGCCAGCAGCTTATCGCGGGGGGGCACTGAAGCTTTCTTT
d_gene: TRBD1; j_gene: TRBJ1-1; abundance: once; v_gene: TRBV19; len: 16; CDR3aa: CASSPGTGAMNTEAFF; CDR3nt: TGTGCCAGTAGTCCCGGGACAGGCGCCATGAACACTGAAGCTTTCTTT
d_gene: -; j_gene: TRBJ2-7; abundance: -; v_gene: TRBV10-3; len: 15; CDR3aa: CAIRAQTGPWDEQYF; CDR3nt: TGTGCCATCAGAGCACAAACAGGGCCTTGGGACGAGCAGTACTTC
d_gene: -; j_gene: TRBJ2-1; abundance: -; v_gene: TRBV7-3; len: 14; CDR3aa: CASSFSGSYNEQFF; CDR3nt: TGTGCCAGCAGCTTCTCGGGCTCCTACAATGAGCAGTTCTTC
d_gene: -; j_gene: TRBJ1-2; abundance: -; v_gene: TRBV7-9; len: 13; CDR3aa: CASSPGENYGYTF; CDR3nt: TGTGCCAGCAGCCCCGGGGAGAACTATGGCTACACCTTC
d_gene: -; j_gene: TRBJ2-7; abundance: -; v_gene: TRBV18; len: 14; CDR3aa: CASSPTKNPYEQYF; CDR3nt: TGTGCCAGCTCACCCACTAAGAACCCCTACGAGCAGTACTTC
d_gene: -; j_gene: TRBJ1-1; abundance: -; v_gene: TRBV10-2; len: 13; CDR3aa: CASLDSGAFEAFF; CDR3nt: TGCGCCAGCCTGGACAGTGGAGCCTTTGAAGCTTTCTTT
d_gene: -; j_gene: TRBJ1-5; abundance: -; v_gene: TRBV7-2; len: 15; CDR3aa: CASSQSTGLNQPQHF; CDR3nt: TGTGCCAGCAGCCAATCAACAGGCCTCAATCAGCCCCAGCATTTT
d_gene: -; j_gene: TRBJ1-1; abundance: -; v_gene: TRBV6-6; len: 12; CDR3aa: CASRLSDTEAFF; CDR3nt: TGTGCCAGCAGATTAAGCGACACTGAAGCTTTCTTT
d_gene: -; j_gene: TRBJ1-2; abundance: many; v_gene: TRBV6-1; len: 12; CDR3aa: CASSSRQTGYTF; CDR3nt: TGTGCCAGCAGTTCGCGACAGACGGGCTACACCTTC
d_gene: -; j_gene: TRBJ1-2; abundance: -; v_gene: TRBV2; len: 14; CDR3aa: CASSEAGLNYGYTF; CDR3nt: TGTGCCAGCAGTGAGGCTGGCCTTAACTATGGCTACACCTTC
d_gene: -; j_gene: TRBJ2-7; abundance: -; v_gene: TRBV5-1; len: 14; CDR3aa: CASSLHADNYEQYF; CDR3nt: TGCGCCAGCAGCTTACACGCAGATAACTACGAGCAGTACTTC
d_gene: -; j_gene: TRBJ1-5; abundance: -; v_gene: TRBV9; len: 18; CDR3aa: CASSLSHGGPNSNQPQHF; CDR3nt: TGTGCCAGCAGCCTCTCGCACGGGGGGCCTAATAGCAATCAGCCCCAGCATTTT
d_gene: TRBD1; j_gene: TRBJ1-2; abundance: -; v_gene: TRBV18; len: 17; CDR3aa: CASSPPRGTELDYGYTF; CDR3nt: TGTGCCAGCTCACCGCCCCGGGGGACAGAACTCGACTATGGCTACACCTTC
d_gene: -; j_gene: TRBJ2-7; abundance: -; v_gene: TRBV10-3; len: 11; CDR3aa: CAISAVHEQYF; CDR3nt: TGTGCCATCAGTGCCGTCCACGAGCAGTACTTC
d_gene: TRBD2; j_gene: TRBJ2-1; abundance: -; v_gene: TRBV5-1; len: 15; CDR3aa: CASSFRTSAPNEQFF; CDR3nt: TGCGCCAGCAGCTTCCGGACTAGCGCACCCAATGAGCAGTTCTTC
d_gene: TRBD2; j_gene: TRBJ2-7; abundance: -; v_gene: TRBV2; len: 14; CDR3aa: CASRELAGGDEQYF; CDR3nt: TGTGCCAGCAGGGAACTAGCGGGAGGGGACGAGCAGTACTTC
d_gene: TRBD2; j_gene: TRBJ2-1; abundance: -; v_gene: TRBV2; len: 16; CDR3aa: CASSEEAGGGYNEQFF; CDR3nt: TGTGCCAGCAGTGAAGAAGCGGGAGGCGGATATAATGAGCAGTTCTTC
d_gene: TRBD2; j_gene: TRBJ2-7; abundance: -; v_gene: TRBV5-1; len: 18; CDR3aa: CASSLGLAGAYLSYEQYF; CDR3nt: TGCGCCAGCAGCTTGGGACTAGCGGGAGCCTACCTCTCCTACGAGCAGTACTTC
d_gene: TRBD1; j_gene: TRBJ2-2; abundance: once; v_gene: TRBV15; len: 13; CDR3aa: CASSTGQTGELFF; CDR3nt: TGTGCCTCGTCGACAGGGCAAACCGGGGAGCTGTTTTTT
d_gene: TRBD1; j_gene: TRBJ1-5; abundance: once; v_gene: TRBV7-2; len: 14; CDR3aa: CASSLAGTDLPQHF; CDR3nt: TGTGCCAGCAGCTTGGCCGGGACAGATCTGCCCCAGCATTTT
d_gene: -; j_gene: TRBJ2-5; abundance: -; v_gene: TRBV5-4; len: 17; CDR3aa: CASSYETAVQVQETQYF; CDR3nt: TGTGCCAGCAGCTACGAGACGGCAGTCCAGGTTCAAGAGACCCAGTACTTC
d_gene: TRBD2; j_gene: TRBJ2-1; abundance: -; v_gene: TRBV7-2; len: 18; CDR3aa: CASTQQTVRSGSRSEQFF; CDR3nt: TGTGCCAGCACCCAACAGACCGTGCGTAGCGGGAGTCGGAGTGAGCAGTTCTTC
d_gene: -; j_gene: TRBJ1-4; abundance: -; v_gene: TRBV27; len: 15; CDR3aa: CASSLFSTAREKLFF; CDR3nt: TGTGCCAGCAGTTTATTCTCGACAGCCAGGGAAAAACTGTTTTTT
d_gene: TRBD2; j_gene: TRBJ2-3; abundance: -; v_gene: TRBV27; len: 15; CDR3aa: CASSYSSGTADTQYF; CDR3nt: TGTGCCAGCAGTTATTCTAGCGGGACGGCAGATACGCAGTATTTT
d_gene: -; j_gene: TRBJ1-3; abundance: -; v_gene: TRBV5-4; len: 15; CDR3aa: CASSLATDSGNTIYF; CDR3nt: TGTGCCAGCAGCTTGGCCACAGACTCTGGAAACACCATATATTTT